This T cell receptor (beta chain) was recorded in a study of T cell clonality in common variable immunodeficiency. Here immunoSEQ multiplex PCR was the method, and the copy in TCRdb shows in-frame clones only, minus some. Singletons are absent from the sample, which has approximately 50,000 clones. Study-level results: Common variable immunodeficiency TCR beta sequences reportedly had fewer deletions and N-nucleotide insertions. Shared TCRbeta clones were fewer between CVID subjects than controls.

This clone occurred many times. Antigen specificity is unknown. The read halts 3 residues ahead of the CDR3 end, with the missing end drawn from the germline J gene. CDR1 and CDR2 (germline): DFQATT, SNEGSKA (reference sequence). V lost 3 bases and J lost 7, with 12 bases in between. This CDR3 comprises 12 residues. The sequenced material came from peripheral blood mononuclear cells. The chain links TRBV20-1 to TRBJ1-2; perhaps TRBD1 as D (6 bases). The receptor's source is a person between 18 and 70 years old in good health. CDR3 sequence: CSASLGAGGYTF. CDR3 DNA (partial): TGCAGTGCTAGCCTGGGGGCGGGTGGC.